The 20 T cell receptor beta chains below come from one sample, sequenced in a study of human T cells and chemical hapten exposure. Documented time point: patch test 3, about 24 weeks after DPC sensitization. Stated treatment: therapeutic diphenylcyclopropenone sensitization with weekly scalp DPC. MiXCR was run by TCRdb on the RACE reads, yielding one entry per CDR3 protein. The sample comprises some 180,000 distinct CDR3 sequences, under 25% of which are singletons, and roughly 2.4% rests with the top ten. The source material was whole blood, sampled in connection with sensitization to the hapten diphenylcyclopropenone (DPC). All receptors derive from a woman between 35 and 50 years old with alopecia areata. Some clones in this sample may be carry-over from other donors' samples.

The sample holds a few counts of this clonotype. This chain connects TRBV7-9 to TRBJ2-2; 8 positions match TRBD1. This CDR3 has 15 amino acids. V trimming: 4 bases; J trimming: 4 bases; junction bases outside the gene matches: 5. CDR1 is SEHNR and CDR2 is FQNEAQ in the germline V gene (reference sequence). This CDR3 is CASSSRGLGTGELFF. The CDR3, as DNA: TGTGCCAGCAGCTCCAGGGGGCTCGGCACCGGGGAGCTGTTTTTT. The variable domain in full, completed from reference TRBV7-9 and TRBJ2-2, reads DTGVSQNPRHKITKRGQNVTFRCDPISEHNRLYWYRQTLGQGPEFLTYFQNEAQLEKSRLLSDRFSAERPKGSFSTLEIQRTEQGDSAMYLCASSSRGLGTGELFFGEGSRLTVL.

The chain is built from TRBV29-1 and TRBJ2-7; TRBD2 matches at 8 bases. Germline V gene data show CDR1 as SQVTM and CDR2 as ANQGSEA. This CDR3 contains 14 residues. V lost 0 bases to trimming and J lost 1 base; unmatched junction nucleotides: 2. CDR3 DNA sequence: TGCAGCGTTGAAGAGGGGACTAGATCCTACGAGCAGTACTTC. Its protein product is CSVEEGTRSYEQYF.

The rearrangement uses TRBV28 and TRBJ2-3; the match to TRBD2 covers 8 bases. The V and J ends lost 5 bases and 1 base, in that order; junction bases with no gene match: 8. The germline CDR1 and CDR2 sequences are MDHEN and SYDVKM. The CDR3 totals 16 residues. The CDR3 protein is CASSSGAGVGTDTQYF. The CDR3 bases are TGTGCCAGCAGTAGTGGAGCGGGAGTCGGCACAGATACGCAGTATTTT.

This clonotype was detected only a few times. The chain is built from TRBV9 and TRBJ1-6, with 10 bases identical to TRBD1. Trimming at V came to 4 bases and at J to 10 bases, leaving 8 bases not matched to a gene. This CDR3 is 15 amino acids long. Germline values: CDR1 SGDLS, CDR2 YYNGEE. CDR3 in amino acids: CASSPRDRGGSPLHF. CDR3 coding DNA: TGTGCCAGCAGCCCCCGGGACAGGGGTGGCTCACCCCTCCACTTT.

This clonotype was counted between two and nine times. The chain links TRBV30 to TRBJ2-2, with 8 bases aligning to TRBD1. Germline V lookup: CDR1 GTSNPN, CDR2 SVGIG (reference sequence). V trimming: 3 bases; J trimming: 4 bases; junction bases outside the gene matches: 7. The CDR3 is made up of 15 amino acids. CDR3 loop: CAWRGYRGSTGELFF. CDR3 nucleotides: TGTGCCTGGAGGGGGTACAGGGGGAGCACCGGGGAGCTGTTTTTT.

In this sample, this clonotype turned up a few times. V usage is TRBV7-2 and J usage is TRBJ2-7; TRBD2 is a possible D gene (5 bases). This CDR3 has 15 amino acids. The germline CDR1 and CDR2 sequences are SGHTA and FQGNSA. V was clipped by 5 bases and J by 6 bases, with 20 bases between them. CDR3 in amino acids: CASSPHGGGRAEQYF. CDR3 bases: TGTGCCAGCAGCCCACATGGTGGTGGGAGAGCCGAGCAGTACTTC.

This chain connects TRBV20-1 to TRBJ1-6; possible D gene TRBD1, 6 bases. Looked up from germline, CDR1 is DFQATT and CDR2 is SNEGSKA (reference sequence). V shed 8 bases and J shed 9 bases, with 20 bases lying between them. The length of the CDR3 is 14 residues. The CDR3 coding sequence is TGCAGTCCCCTTCTCAGGGGAGGAGGTTCACCCCTCCACTTT. Translated, it gives CSPLLRGGGSPLHF.

The rearrangement joins TRBV6-2 or TRBV6-3 to TRBJ2-3; D may be TRBD1 (5 bases). The CDR3 consists of 14 residues. Trimming took 6 bases from V and 2 from J, leaving 12 bases between them. The germline gives CDR1 MNHEY, CDR2 SVGEGT. CDR3 DNA: TGTGCCAGCAGATTAGGACACCTCACAGATACGCAGTATTTT. Translation: CASRLGHLTDTQYF.

This clonotype occurred a few times. V is TRBV20-1 and J is TRBJ2-7, with 10 bases fitting TRBD2. Germline V gene sequence: CDR1 DFQATT, CDR2 SNEGSKA (reference sequence). The CDR3 consists of 17 residues. With 0 bases clipped from V and 3 bases from J, the junction kept 11 bases outside the gene matches. The CDR3 bases are TGCAGTGCTAGAGATCTGCTAGCGGGAGTAGCGGGCTACGAGCAGTACTTC. This encodes CSARDLLAGVAGYEQYF.

This clonotype was seen a few times. V and J are TRBV4-1 and TRBJ1-1; TRBD1 is a possible D gene (5 bases). With 6 bases removed from V and 1 base from J, the gap between germline ends came to 18 bases. Germline assignment: CDR1 MGHRA and CDR2 YSYEKL. This CDR3 has 16 residues. DNA for the CDR3: TGCGCCAGCAGACTCGCTGTGACAGCCCAGAACACTGAAGCTTTCTTT. Amino acids: CASRLAVTAQNTEAFF.

The V call is TRBV9, the J call TRBJ1-1; D is perhaps TRBD1 (6 bases). This CDR3 spans 16 amino acids. Germline loops: CDR1 SGDLS, CDR2 YYNGEE. Trimming stripped 2 bases from V and 5 bases from J, with 19 bases between. CDR3 amino acids: CASSVPSITGLTEAFF. As DNA, the CDR3 is TGTGCCAGCAGCGTCCCGTCGATCACAGGGTTAACTGAAGCTTTCTTT.

In this sample, this clonotype turned up many times. V and J are TRBV27 and TRBJ2-5, with 9 bases aligning to TRBD2. V lost 6 bases, J lost 0 bases, and 5 bases stayed unmatched. The germline V gene encodes CDR1 MNHEY and CDR2 SMNVEV (reference sequence). The CDR3 loop spans 15 amino acids. The CDR3 protein is CASRGASGNQETQYF. The CDR3 bases are TGTGCCAGCAGAGGGGCTAGCGGGAACCAAGAGACCCAGTACTTC.

The chain's CDR3 is CSVDIAASGNTIYF. The DNA for the CDR3 is TGCAGCGTTGACATCGCAGCCTCTGGAAACACCATATATTTT. This chain connects TRBV29-1 to TRBJ1-3, with unresolved D. Looked up from germline, CDR1 is SQVTM and CDR2 is ANQGSEA. The CDR3 covers 14 residues. V shed 3 bases and J shed 0 bases, with 9 bases lying between them.

Here the CDR3 DNA reads TGTGCCAGCAGTTTGGGGGCTAGCGGGCCAGATACGCAGTATTTT. Its protein product is CASSLGASGPDTQYF. This chain uses TRBV28 with TRBJ2-3; 8 bases agree with TRBD2. V lost 3 bases, J lost 4 bases, and 6 bases stayed unmatched. Germline V lookup: CDR1 MDHEN, CDR2 SYDVKM. The CDR3 is made up of 15 amino acids.

In this sample, this clonotype turned up a few times. The J gene is TRBJ2-3, the V gene TRBV7-9; D is perhaps TRBD1 (5 bases). In germline, CDR1 is SEHNR, CDR2 FQNEAQ (reference sequence). V shed 4 bases and J shed 6 bases, with 17 bases lying between them. The CDR3 has 15 residues. The chain's CDR3 is CASSSQGAYSDTQYF. The CDR3 DNA follows: TGTGCCAGCAGCTCCCAAGGGGCTTACAGCGATACGCAGTATTTT.

Only one count was recorded for this clonotype. The chain combines TRBV4-3 with TRBJ2-7; tentative D call: TRBD2 (5 bases). CDR3 length: 18 amino acids. Trimming took 0 bases from V and 3 from J, leaving 21 bases between them. Germline V gene sequence: CDR1 LGHNA, CDR2 YSLEER. CDR3 sequence (DNA): TGCGCCAGCAGCCAAGATCTCCCACTACTAGGCGGTCTCTACGAGCAGTACTTC. This gives the protein CASSQDLPLLGGLYEQYF.

The chain carries TRBV11-2 and TRBJ2-5, with D uncertain. The CDR3 runs to 9 residues. Germline V gene sequence: CDR1 SGHAT, CDR2 FQNNGV. The V end lost 3 bases, the J end lost 9 bases, and 2 bases lay between the germline ends. CDR3 coding DNA: TGTGCCAGCAGCTTTCCCCAGTACTTC. This translates into CASSFPQYF.

V and J are TRBV9 and TRBJ2-1; D is unresolved. CDR1 and CDR2 (germline): SGDLS, YYNGEE. The CDR3 runs to 13 residues. V gave up 4 bases and J gave up 7 bases, with 12 bases separating them. CDR3 loop: CASSPTPPNEQFF. The CDR3 nucleotides are TGTGCCAGCAGCCCGACTCCACCAAATGAGCAGTTCTTC.

The V and J genes are TRBV20-1 and TRBJ1-5; 9 bases are a match to TRBD1. The CDR3 totals 15 residues. J was trimmed by 3 bases and V by 4 bases; bases with no gene match: 7. Germline CDR1 reads DFQATT; CDR2 reads SNEGSKA (reference sequence). The CDR3: CSAIFLQGANQPQHF. CDR3 nucleotides: TGCAGTGCTATCTTTCTACAGGGGGCCAATCAGCCCCAGCATTTT.

The gene calls are TRBV12-3 or TRBV12-4 and TRBJ1-1, with D maybe TRBD1 (5 bases). The CDR3 runs 13 residues. Trimming stripped 7 bases from V and 1 base from J, with 10 bases between. The CDR3 nucleotides read TGTGCCAGCACCAGACAGCAGAACACTGAAGCTTTCTTT. This codes for CASTRQQNTEAFF.